Below, 7 T cell receptor beta chains from the same sample are listed, as sequenced in a study of T-cell reconstitution after alpha-beta-depleted transplantation in children. Unique molecular identifiers were used in preparing the TCRbeta library. A single record per CDR3 protein comes from TCRdb applying MiXCR to the PCR reads. The sample holds hundreds of thousands of distinct CDR3 sequences; around 12% are singletons and the top ten take 0.79%. The source material was PBMCs, sampled before TCRalphabeta/CD19-depleted stem cell transplant. These receptors all come from a girl aged 2 to 10 with congenital amegakaryocytic thrombocytopenia, due to receive a stem cell transplant.

This clonotype was found many times. The V and J genes are TRBV20-1 and TRBJ2-2, with 14 bases that match TRBD2. CDR1 is DFQATT, CDR2 SNEGSKA, per germline (reference sequence). V was clipped by 0 bases and J by 5 bases; unmatched bases: 8. This CDR3 comprises 18 residues. The CDR3 coding sequence is TGCAGTGCTAGAGATATCGGACTAGCGGGAGGAGGTACCGGGGAGCTGTTTTTT. Translating gives CSARDIGLAGGGTGELFF.

This clonotype was found many times. The rearrangement links TRBV4-1 to TRBJ2-1; 9 nucleotides agree with TRBD2. CDR3 size: 19 residues. The germline V gene encodes CDR1 MGHRA and CDR2 YSYEKL. J gave up 7 bases and V 4 bases, and 20 bases lay outside the gene matches. The CDR3, as DNA: TGCGCCAGCAGCCTCAACAGCGCCCTACGCGGGAGGGGCTTAAATGAGCAGTTCTTC. Translation: CASSLNSALRGRGLNEQFF.

There are many counts of this clonotype. This CDR3 is CASSPTRDRTYEQYF. The CDR3 nucleotides are TGCGCCAGCAGCCCTACCCGGGACCGCACCTACGAGCAGTACTTC. The chain carries TRBV5-1 and TRBJ2-7; perhaps D is TRBD1 or TRBD2 (5 bases each). The CDR3 consists of 15 residues. CDR1 is SGHRS and CDR2 is YFSETQ in the germline V gene. Trimming took 4 bases from V and 2 from J, leaving 16 bases between them.

This clonotype was observed many times. V usage is TRBV29-1 and J usage is TRBJ1-2; the D is unclear. Germline CDR1 is SQVTM and CDR2 is ANQGSEA. V lost 7 bases and J 1 base, leaving 7 bases between the germline ends. There are 11 residues in the CDR3. In DNA, the CDR3 is TGCAGCGCCGGGCTTAACTATGGCTACACCTTC. Amino acids: CSAGLNYGYTF.

The table lists this clonotype with many counts. CDR3 nucleotides: TGCGCCAGCAGCTTGCCCCCAGGATATATCACAGATACGCAGTATTTT. Translation gives CASSLPPGYITDTQYF. The J gene is TRBJ2-3, the V gene TRBV5-1, with D uncertain. The CDR3 totals 16 residues. V was pared by 1 base and J by 2 bases, with 14 bases between. In germline, CDR1 is SGHRS, CDR2 YFSETQ.

This clonotype has at least ten counts. The chain uses TRBV15 and TRBJ2-5; possibly TRBD2 for D (6 bases). This CDR3 region has 15 residues. V shed 0 bases and J shed 6 bases, with 14 bases lying between them. The V gene's germline CDR1 is LNHNV and CDR2 YYDKDF (reference sequence). The CDR3 DNA is TGTGCCACCAGCAGAGACCCTAGCGATTTTAAGACCCAGTACTTC. Residues: CATSRDPSDFKTQYF.

This clonotype was found a few times. The chain employs TRBV12-3 or TRBV12-4 and TRBJ2-7, with D possibly being TRBD1 (6 bases). The CDR3 loop spans 15 amino acids. Deletions cut 6 bases from V and 4 bases from J, with 19 bases between. The CDR3 here is CASRLGQDRRYEQYF. The CDR3 bases are TGTGCCAGCAGACTGGGACAAGACAGGAGGTACGAGCAGTACTTC.